Below are 22 T cell receptor beta chains sequenced from a single sample in a study of blood T cells in healthy people across ages. With a J-beta primer mix and a sample-barcoded 5' primer, a second PCR ran roughly 7 to 11 cycles. TCRdb re-called the 5' RACE reads through MiXCR, storing one row per CDR3 protein. Of fewer than 2,000,000 distinct CDR3 sequences detected, about 31% appear once; the ten largest clones hold roughly 10%. The sample was blood. The source is a woman aged 25-40 years in good health.

The chain carries TRBV7-3 and TRBJ1-1; a weak D match, TRBD1 (6 bases). The CDR3 is 14 residues long. The germline V gene encodes CDR1 SGHTA and CDR2 FQGTGA. Trimming stripped 3 bases from V and 2 bases from J, with 10 bases between. The CDR3 region is CASSFDRYNTEAFF. The CDR3 bases are TGTGCCAGCAGCTTTGACAGGTATAACACTGAAGCTTTCTTT.

The CDR3 is CASSLSRGLGYEQYF. The CDR3 coding sequence is TGTGCCAGCAGTTTAAGCAGGGGGCTCGGGTACGAGCAGTACTTC. J is TRBJ2-7 and V is TRBV27; 8 bases fit TRBD1. Germline-derived CDR1 and CDR2 are MNHEY and SMNVEV (reference sequence). The V segment lost 2 bases and the J segment 4 bases; nucleotides outside the gene matches: 7. The CDR3 length is 15 residues.

As to this clonotype: A read error may be the cause here, since a much bigger clone is one base away. This rearrangement joins TRBV20-1 to TRBJ2-1, with TRBD2 matching over 9 bases. The CDR3 totals 16 residues. The germline V gene has CDR1 DFQATT and CDR2 SNEGSKA (reference sequence). The CDR3 nucleotides are TGCAGTGCTAGCGTCCGCGGGAGGGCCTTCGACAATGAGCAGTTATTC. Translated, it gives CSASVRGRAFDNEQLF.

Ten or more counts support this clonotype. The CDR3 DNA is TGTGCCAGCAGCTTAGCTTCCGGGGGGGCCGGTCGTAATGAGCAGTTCTTC. Protein sequence: CASSLASGGAGRNEQFF. V is TRBV7-9 and J is TRBJ2-1; 8 bases agree with TRBD2. Per germline, CDR1 SEHNR and CDR2 FQNEAQ (reference sequence). Trimming cost V 0 bases and J 7 bases; bases outside gene matches: 11. The CDR3 extends over 17 amino acids.

This clonotype was seen a handful of times. The J gene is TRBJ2-1, the V gene TRBV5-1; tentative D call: TRBD1 (6 bases). CDR3 length: 13 residues. V was cut by 0 bases and J by 7 bases, with 8 bases left in between. Germline V gene data show CDR1 as SGHRS and CDR2 as YFSETQ. This chain's CDR3 is CASSLGQVNEQFF. The CDR3, as DNA: TGCGCCAGCAGCTTGGGACAGGTGAATGAGCAGTTCTTC. The full variable domain, with the rest looked up from reference TRBV5-1 and TRBJ2-1, is KAGVTQTPRYLIKTRGQQVTLSCSPISGHRSVSWYQQTPGQGLQFLFEYFSETQRNKGNFPGRFSGRQFSNSRSEMNVSTLELGDSALYLCASSLGQVNEQFFGPGTRLTVL.

The chain joins TRBV12-3 or TRBV12-4 to TRBJ2-3; no firm D call. Between the trimmed V and J ends, which lost 6 bases and 2 bases, there was a span of 9 bases. This CDR3 contains 13 residues. The chain's CDR3 is CASSSDATDTQYF. The CDR3 DNA is TGTGCCAGCAGCTCCGACGCCACAGATACGCAGTATTTT.

Worth noting for this clonotype: The junction does not match germline at one end; this may be a read error. V and J are TRBV12-3 or TRBV12-4 and TRBJ2-1, with D unclear. The CDR3 sequence is 13 residues long. The CDR3 nucleotides read TGTGTCAGCAGCCCATCCTCGGTAAATGAGCAGTTCTTC. It is translated as CVSSPSSVNEQFF.

This clonotype was recorded a few times. V gene TRBV4-2 combines with J gene TRBJ2-7; TRBD1 agrees at 9 bases. The length of the CDR3 is 14 residues. V shed 4 bases, J shed 4 bases, and the junction held 5 bases outside the gene matches. The germline V gene encodes CDR1 LGHNA and CDR2 YNFKEQ. The chain's CDR3 is CASSRRTGEYEQYF. Here the CDR3 DNA reads TGTGCCAGCAGCCGCCGGACAGGGGAATACGAGCAGTACTTC.

This chain uses TRBV27 with TRBJ1-5; tentatively, D is TRBD1 (6 bases). CDR3 length equals 18 residues. Per the germline V gene, CDR1 is MNHEY and CDR2 is SMNVEV (reference sequence). Trimming removed 6 bases from V and 0 bases from J, with 21 bases in between. The CDR3 region is CASREQGHISYSNQPQHF. CDR3 nucleotides: TGTGCCAGCAGGGAACAGGGACACATCTCATATAGCAATCAGCCCCAGCATTTT.

CDR3: CATSRGRALTQYF. CDR3 DNA: TGTGCCACCAGCAGAGGGAGGGCCTTGACCCAGTACTTC. The chain couples TRBV15 to TRBJ2-5, with D possibly matching TRBD2 (6 bases). CDR1 is LNHNV, CDR2 YYDKDF, per germline (reference sequence). CDR3 length equals 13 residues. Trimming stripped 1 base from V and 7 bases from J, with 10 bases between.

Note on this clonotype: With a much larger clone just one base away, this may be a read error. The chain employs TRBV15 and TRBJ2-7; TRBD1 aligns across 7 bases. The germline CDR1 and CDR2 sequences are LNHNV and YYDKDF (reference sequence). The CDR3 extends over 15 amino acids. CDR3 nucleotide sequence: TGTGCCACCTCGAACCCCCGACAGGGAACCTACGGGCAGTACTTC. The encoded protein is CATSNPRQGTYGQYF.

Of note for this clonotype: This may stem from a read error, because a much larger clone lies one nucleotide away. V and J are TRBV7-9 and TRBJ2-1; D is perhaps TRBD1 (5 bases). Deletions cut 9 bases from V and 0 bases from J, with 9 bases between. CDR1 and CDR2 from the germline V gene are SEHNR and FQNEAQ (reference sequence). The CDR3 totals 13 residues. The CDR3 here is CARDKSSYNEQFF. The CDR3 DNA sequence: TGTGCCAGGGACAAGAGCTCCTACAATGAGCAGTTCTTC. Supplemented by reference TRBV7-9 and TRBJ2-1, the full variable domain reads DTGVSQNPRHKITKRGQNVTFRCDPISEHNRLYWYRQTLGQGPEFLTYFQNEAQLEKSRLLSDRFSAERPKGSFSTLEIQRTEQGDSAMYLCARDKSSYNEQFFGPGTRLTVL.

The V and J genes are TRBV27 and TRBJ2-7, with a possible D match to TRBD2 (6 bases). CDR1 and CDR2 from the germline V gene are MNHEY and SMNVEV (reference sequence). The CDR3 is 13 residues long. The ends were cut back, 7 bases at V and 2 bases at J, with 12 bases in the middle. CDR3 protein: CASTTRGTYEQYF. The CDR3, as DNA: TGTGCCAGCACGACTAGGGGAACCTACGAGCAGTACTTC.

There are many counts of this clonotype. The genes are TRBV7-3 and TRBJ2-5; the D gene is possibly TRBD2 (5 bases). CDR1 is SGHTA, CDR2 FQGTGA, per germline. Between the trimmed V and J ends, which lost 1 base and 5 bases, there was a span of 14 bases. CDR3 size: 15 residues. CDR3 bases: TGTGCCAGCAGCTTAAGCGGGCACTCGTGGGAGACCCAGTACTTC. Its translation: CASSLSGHSWETQYF.

This clonotype was observed a few times. The rearrangement links TRBV5-1 to TRBJ1-1; TRBD1 aligns across 8 bases. V trimming: 4 bases; J trimming: 3 bases; junction bases outside the gene matches: 8. Germline V gene sequence: CDR1 SGHRS, CDR2 YFSETQ. This CDR3 region has 15 residues. The CDR3 DNA reads TGCGCCAGCAGCCCAGAGACAGGGGCCTACACTGAAGCTTTCTTT. Translated, it gives CASSPETGAYTEAFF.

The table lists this clonotype with a few counts. J is TRBJ2-1 and V is TRBV6-6; a weak D match, TRBD2 (6 bases). V was clipped by 5 bases and J by 8 bases, with 16 bases between them. CDR1 MNHNY and CDR2 SVGAGI come from the germline V gene (reference sequence). The CDR3 extends over 14 amino acids. CDR3: CASSVLGGLDEQFF. CDR3 in DNA: TGTGCCAGCAGTGTTCTCGGGGGTTTAGATGAGCAGTTCTTC.

This clonotype has a handful of counts. CDR3 sequence reads: CASSEIVNPYNEQFF. CDR3 coding DNA: TGTGCCAGCAGTGAAATAGTGAATCCCTACAATGAGCAGTTCTTC. This chain joins TRBV6-1 and TRBJ2-1; D not resolved. This CDR3 has 15 residues. V lost 2 bases and J lost 2, with 10 bases in between. Germline CDR1 is MNHNS and CDR2 is SASEGT.

Worth noting for this clonotype: This may arise from a read error, as a much more abundant clone is one base away. The V call is TRBV10-3, the J call TRBJ2-2; D uncertain. Germline V gives CDR1 ENHRY, CDR2 SYGVKD. The CDR3 is made up of 11 amino acids. Trimming took 5 bases from V and 3 from J, leaving 1 base between them. In DNA form, the CDR3 reads TGTGCCATCAGTTACACCGGGGAGCTGTTTTTT. It encodes CAISYTGELFF.

This clonotype was counted between two and nine times. V and J are TRBV7-8 and TRBJ2-7; no definite D call. V lost 5 bases, J lost 6 bases, and 11 bases lay in between. This CDR3 spans 12 amino acids. Germline CDR1 is SGHVS and CDR2 is FQNEAQ. CDR3 coding DNA: TGTGCCAGCAGCCCCCTCGCTGCCGAGCAGTACTTC. This codes for CASSPLAAEQYF.

V and J are TRBV3-1 and TRBJ2-7; 10 bases line up with TRBD2. This CDR3 is built from 13 residues. Germline values: CDR1 LGHDT, CDR2 YNNKEL (reference sequence). The junction had 4 bases not matched to a gene; V was cut back by 5 bases and J by 6 bases. CDR3 coding DNA: TGTGCCAGCAGCATTCTAGCGGGAGTCGAGCAGTACTTC. Translation gives CASSILAGVEQYF.

The chain couples TRBV28 to TRBJ2-1; TRBD2 matches at 7 bases. With 7 bases clipped from V and 9 bases from J, the junction kept 12 bases outside the gene matches. This CDR3 has 14 amino acids. In germline, CDR1 is MDHEN, CDR2 SYDVKM. CDR3 residues: CASTLLRSGAEQFF. CDR3 bases: TGTGCCAGCACCCTTCTCCGAAGCGGGGCTGAGCAGTTCTTC.

The table lists this clonotype with a few counts. The J gene is TRBJ2-7, the V gene TRBV9, with 7 bases matching TRBD2. The CDR3 runs to 15 residues. Trimming cost V 9 bases and J 3 bases; bases outside gene matches: 15. Germline loops: CDR1 SGDLS, CDR2 YYNGEE. CDR3 bases: TGTGCCACCGACGCTCCGGGACTATCTATCTACGAGCAGTACTTC. This codes for CATDAPGLSIYEQYF.